The clone carrying this T cell receptor (beta chain) was recorded at least ten times. Its antigen is not known. V was cut by 3 bases and J by 0 bases, with 11 bases left in between. The germline V gene has CDR1 MGHDK and CDR2 SYGVNS. The CDR3 is 15 amino acids. TCRdb redid the calling of the reads with MiXCR, one entry per CDR3 protein. The sample consists of some 300,000 distinct CDR3 sequences, approximately 8.9% of them appearing once. The data belong to a study of T cell repertoires in cytomegalovirus infection. Study-level background: Based on public TCR beta signatures, there were indications of CMV infection and of a matching HLA type. Overall study findings and caveats: There were carriers of CMV plus the relevant HLA, and cumulative public TCR beta family frequency identified them. Ex vivo responses were dominated by HLA-C-restricted CMV-specific TCR beta clonotypes.

What was sequenced was PBMCs. This sequence was found in a human donor in good health (CMV status not recorded). Some clones in this sample may be carry-over from other donors' samples. The chain links TRBV25-1 to TRBJ1-1, with TRBD1 as a possible D gene (5 bases). As DNA, the CDR3 is TGTGCCAGCAGTGACCGGGACGGAATGAACACTGAAGCTTTCTTT. The encoded protein is CASSDRDGMNTEAFF.